This record concerns one T cell receptor beta chain sequence. As processed by the authors: For nucleated cells, counts were estimated from reference gene primer amplification. Profiling relied on immunoSEQ multiplex PCR, and the TCRdb table lists in-frame clones only, not all of them. The DNA gave D and trimming, while V, J and clone size come from that table. The sample yields about 230,000 clones, around four fifths seen once. CDR1 LGHNA and CDR2 YNFKEQ come from the germline V gene. This CDR3 comprises 16 residues. The V segment lost 6 bases and the J segment 5 bases; nucleotides outside the gene matches: 8. This record belongs to a study of blood T cell repertoires in COVID-19. Study background: Sources were T cells, B-cell-depleted T cells, or PBMCs; the material itself was cDNA or gDNA.

The sequenced sample consisted of peripheral blood. V is TRBV4-2 and J is TRBJ2-1, with TRBD2 identical over 12 bases. The origin of this receptor is a woman in her seventies with active or convalescent COVID-19. The CDR3 here is CASSRRLAGAHNEQFF. CDR3 sequence (DNA): TGTGCCAGCAGTCGCCGACTAGCGGGAGCCCACAATGAGCAGTTCTTC.